This T cell receptor beta chain stems from a study of Ad26.COV2.S vaccination and SARS-CoV-2 variants. Specified treatment: approximately 18 received Ad26.COV2.S at low or high dose, single or two shots; 5 received placebo; per-sample allocation not given. Specimens were obtained on day 63 following the first vaccine or placebo injection. In Boston, the donor was an adult between 18-55 years of age. This CDR3 has 18 residues. V dropped 8 bases and J dropped 3; count of bases not matched to a gene: 15. CDR1 is MNHEY and CDR2 is SVGEGT in the germline V gene. Sequencing was performed with immunoSEQ multiplex PCR; in TCRdb, only in-frame clones are kept and a portion is missing. The table has roughly 250,000 clones, about 83% seen once.

The TCR was taken from a person aged 18-65 years who received the Ad26.COV2.S COVID-19 vaccine or a placebo. The chain recombines TRBV6-2 or TRBV6-3 with TRBJ2-1; the match to TRBD2 covers 11 bases. Material: peripheral blood, obtained in a trial of Ad26.COV2.S vaccine versus placebo. The CDR3 region is CASRPGLAAVFSYNEQFF. The CDR3 DNA reads TGTGCCAGCCGCCCGGGACTAGCGGCCGTTTTTAGCTACAATGAGCAGTTCTTC.